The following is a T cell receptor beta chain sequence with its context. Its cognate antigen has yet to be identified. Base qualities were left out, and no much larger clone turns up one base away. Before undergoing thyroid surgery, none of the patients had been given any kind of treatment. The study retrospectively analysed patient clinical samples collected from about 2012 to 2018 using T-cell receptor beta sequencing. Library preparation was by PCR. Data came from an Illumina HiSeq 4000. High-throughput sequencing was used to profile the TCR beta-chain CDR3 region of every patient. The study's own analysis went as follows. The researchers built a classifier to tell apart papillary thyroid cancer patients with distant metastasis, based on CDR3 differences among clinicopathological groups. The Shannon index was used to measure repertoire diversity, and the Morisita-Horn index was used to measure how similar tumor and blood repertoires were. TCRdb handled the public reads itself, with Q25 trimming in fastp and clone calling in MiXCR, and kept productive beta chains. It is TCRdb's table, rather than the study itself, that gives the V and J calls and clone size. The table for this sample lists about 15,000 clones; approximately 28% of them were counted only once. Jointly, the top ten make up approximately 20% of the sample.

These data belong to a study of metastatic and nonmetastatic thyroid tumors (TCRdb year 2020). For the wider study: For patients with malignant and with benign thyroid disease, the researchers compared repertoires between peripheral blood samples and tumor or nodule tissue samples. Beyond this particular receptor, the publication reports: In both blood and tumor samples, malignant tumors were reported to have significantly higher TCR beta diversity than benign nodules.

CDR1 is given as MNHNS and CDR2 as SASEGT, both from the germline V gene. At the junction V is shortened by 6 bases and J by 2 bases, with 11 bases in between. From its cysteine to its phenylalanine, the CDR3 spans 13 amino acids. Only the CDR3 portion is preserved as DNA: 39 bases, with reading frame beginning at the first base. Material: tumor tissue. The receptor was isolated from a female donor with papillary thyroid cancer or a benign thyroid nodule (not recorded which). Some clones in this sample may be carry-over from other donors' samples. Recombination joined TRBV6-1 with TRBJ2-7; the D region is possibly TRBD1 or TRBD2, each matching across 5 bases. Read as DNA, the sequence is TGTGCCAGCAGCCACCGGGACCCCTACGAGCAGTACTTC. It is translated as CASSHRDPYEQYF.